One and the same sample provided the 11 T cell receptor beta chains below, sequenced in a study of regulatory T cells in long-lasting Graves disease listed by TCRdb under 2021. The method was multiplex PCR. TCRdb shows the sequencer as Illumina HiSeq 4000. CDR3 regions were amplified by Arm-PCR with iRepertoire HTBI primers to construct TCR beta libraries. The public reads were reanalyzed by TCRdb: fastp trimming at Q25, MiXCR alignment, in-frame beta chains only. Rows are unified per CDR3 protein, each entry keeping the most common DNA and genes. This sample holds around 470,000 distinct CDR3 sequences; 12% to 15% were observed only once. Clones ranked in the top ten supply approximately 17% of the sample. The time point label corresponds to: newly diagnosed GD, antithyroid drugs for less than 3 months. For both TCR sequencing and RNA sequencing, RNA was extracted from PBMCs in TRIzol. This sample also belongs to another study, concerning T cells in Graves' hyperthyroidism and ophthalmopathy.

The input for sequencing was peripheral blood mononuclear cells (PBMCs), taken at new diagnosis, from a patient treated with antithyroid drugs. All receptors derive from a woman aged 45-65 years with Graves disease. Donor details come from another sample of the same person, matched by shared clones.

This clonotype was counted at least ten times. The chain uses TRBV28 and TRBJ2-7, with D perhaps TRBD2 (6 bases). Germline assignment: CDR1 MDHEN and CDR2 SYDVKM. Trimming pared 9 bases from V and 3 bases from J, leaving 27 bases between. The CDR3 is made up of 17 amino acids. CDR3 sequence reads: CARPPQGPVGGIYEQYF. CDR3 bases: TGTGCCAGGCCGCCCCAGGGCCCCGTGGGAGGTATCTACGAGCAGTACTTC.

V and J are TRBV28 and TRBJ2-2, with unresolved D. CDR3 length: 14 amino acids. V was clipped by 4 bases and J by 7 bases, with 13 bases between them. Germline V gives CDR1 MDHEN, CDR2 SYDVKM. The chain's CDR3 is CASSSNIPDGELFF. CDR3 DNA sequence: TGTGCCAGCAGTTCCAACATACCCGACGGGGAGCTGTTTTTT.

Details on this clonotype: A much larger clone lies a single base off, so this may be a read error. The chain couples TRBV11-1 to TRBJ2-5, with TRBD1 identical over 7 bases. Germline V lookup: CDR1 SGHAT, CDR2 FQDESV (reference sequence). The CDR3 loop spans 15 amino acids. CDR3 nucleotide sequence: TGTGCCAGCAACTTAGCGACAGGGACCCAAGAGACCCAGTACTTC. It specifies CASNLATGTQETQYF.

This clonotype was seen many times. The chain is built from TRBV6-5 and TRBJ1-5, with a tentative D call TRBD1 (5 bases). Germline V gene lookup returns CDR1 MNHEY and CDR2 SVGAGI. Trimming removed 0 bases at V and 4 bases at J, with 16 bases between. The CDR3 consists of 17 residues. The CDR3 loop is CASSYSNLGVGNQPQHF. Written as DNA, the CDR3 is TGTGCCAGCAGTTACTCGAATTTGGGGGTGGGGAATCAGCCCCAGCATTTT.

This clonotype was found many times. V and J are TRBV29-1 and TRBJ2-7; 7 positions agree with TRBD1. CDR1 is SQVTM, CDR2 ANQGSEA, per germline. The trim removed 6 bases at V and 2 bases at J, leaving 16 bases unmatched. The length of the CDR3 is 16 residues. DNA of the CDR3: TGCAGCGTCGATCGATTCCTACAGGGGTTGACCTACGAGCAGTACTTC. Protein product: CSVDRFLQGLTYEQYF.

This clonotype was recorded at least ten times. This CDR3 reads CAISEAGDQETQYF. In DNA form, the CDR3 reads TGTGCCATCAGTGAGGCAGGGGACCAAGAGACCCAGTACTTC. J is TRBJ2-5 and V is TRBV10-3; D is possibly TRBD1 (6 bases). The CDR3 consists of 14 residues. Germline values: CDR1 ENHRY, CDR2 SYGVKD. V was cut by 2 bases and J by 0 bases, with 7 bases left in between.

The chain's CDR3 is CASSVWGGGSTDTQYF. CDR3 in DNA: TGTGCCAGCAGCGTCTGGGGGGGGGGGAGCACAGATACGCAGTATTTT. V is TRBV9 and J is TRBJ2-3; TRBD2 matches at 7 bases. The trim removed 2 bases at V and 0 bases at J, leaving 6 bases unmatched. This CDR3 is built from 16 residues. CDR1 is SGDLS, CDR2 YYNGEE, per germline.

The sample holds many counts of this clonotype. The rearrangement uses TRBV6-5 and TRBJ1-2, with 7 bases fitting TRBD1. The germline gives CDR1 MNHEY, CDR2 SVGAGI. This CDR3 has 14 amino acids. V shed 0 bases, J shed 3 bases, and the junction held 1 base outside the gene matches. The CDR3 DNA follows: TGTGCCAGCAGTTACTCGGGGACAGACTATGGCTACACCTTC. Its protein is CASSYSGTDYGYTF.

The sample holds many counts of this clonotype. The V gene is TRBV12-3 or TRBV12-4, the J gene TRBJ2-4; 7 nucleotides match TRBD1. V shed 6 bases, J shed 1 base, and the junction held 12 bases outside the gene matches. The CDR3 has 17 amino acids. The CDR3 nucleotides are TGTGCCAGCAGCCATCCGACAGGGTTTGGTGCCAAAAACATTCAGTACTTC. Translating it yields CASSHPTGFGAKNIQYF.

This clonotype has at least ten counts. V gene TRBV6-5 combines with J gene TRBJ1-6; no firm D call. V lost 3 bases to trimming and J lost 8 bases, with 17 bases between them. The CDR3 contains 16 residues. Germline CDR1 is MNHEY and CDR2 is SVGAGI. The CDR3 loop reads CASSYVWGAGDSPLHF. The CDR3 DNA is TGTGCCAGCAGTTATGTCTGGGGTGCAGGAGATTCACCCCTCCACTTT.

In this sample, this clonotype turned up many times. J is TRBJ2-5 and V is TRBV2, with 7 bases that match TRBD1. V shed 7 bases, J shed 2 bases, and the junction held 7 bases outside the gene matches. The CDR3 consists of 14 residues. CDR1 is SNHLY, CDR2 FYNNEI, per germline. The CDR3 bases are TGTGCCAGCACTGTCGGACAGGAACAAGAGACCCAGTACTTC. Its translation is CASTVGQEQETQYF.